These T cell receptor beta chains were read from a single sample in a study of T cells after yellow fever vaccination. TCRdb called the 5' RACE reads again in MiXCR, with one record for every CDR3 protein. The sample comprises about 320,000 distinct CDR3 sequences, approximately 4% of which are singletons, and just under 20% rests with the top ten. The sample was PBMCs, taken 15 days after the yellow fever booster vaccination. The source of these receptors is a man aged 18-30 years who received the YFV17D yellow fever vaccine. CDR3s include the opening cysteine and the closing phenylalanine or tryptophan. The D gene is left open where the match is weak. The listing skips clone size in some rows; elsewhere it reads once, few, many or a size class.

J gene: TRBJ1-1; CDR3 length: 14; D gene: -; V gene: TRBV6-1; clone size: many; CDR3 protein: CASREGTARVGAFF; CDR3 DNA: TGTGCCAGCAGGGAGGGGACTGCCAGGGTTGGAGCTTTCTTT
J gene: TRBJ2-3; CDR3 length: 14; D gene: -; V gene: TRBV29-1; clone size: many; CDR3 protein: CSVAPGRIWDTQYF; CDR3 DNA: TGCAGCGTTGCCCCGGGGAGGATATGGGATACGCAGTATTTT
J gene: TRBJ2-1; CDR3 length: 14; D gene: -; V gene: TRBV24-1; clone size: many; CDR3 protein: CATSHGGSYNEQFF; CDR3 DNA: TGTGCCACTTCCCACGGGGGATCATACAATGAGCAGTTCTTC
J gene: TRBJ1-2; CDR3 length: 13; D gene: TRBD1; V gene: TRBV6-6; clone size: -; CDR3 protein: CASSNRGQYGYTF; CDR3 DNA: TGTGCCAGCAGTAACAGGGGGCAGTATGGCTACACCTTC
J gene: TRBJ1-3; CDR3 length: 16; D gene: -; V gene: TRBV5-8; clone size: few; CDR3 protein: CASSFKGRSSGNTIYF; CDR3 DNA: TGTGCCAGCAGCTTCAAGGGGAGGTCTTCTGGAAACACCATATATTTT
J gene: TRBJ1-5; CDR3 length: 15; D gene: TRBD1; V gene: TRBV19; clone size: -; CDR3 protein: CASSQGQGFNQPQHF; CDR3 DNA: TGTGCCAGTAGTCAGGGACAGGGGTTCAATCAGCCCCAGCATTTT
J gene: TRBJ1-3; CDR3 length: 16; D gene: -; V gene: TRBV7-2; clone size: few; CDR3 protein: CASSQTSGTGGNTIYF; CDR3 DNA: TGTGCCAGCAGCCAGACAAGCGGGACCGGTGGAAACACCATATATTTT
J gene: TRBJ1-2; CDR3 length: 12; D gene: -; V gene: TRBV9; clone size: many; CDR3 protein: CASSAPYYGYTF; CDR3 DNA: TGTGCCAGCAGCGCACCTTACTATGGCTACACCTTC
J gene: TRBJ2-1; CDR3 length: 17; D gene: -; V gene: TRBV5-1; clone size: -; CDR3 protein: CASSGDRDSGAYNEQFF; CDR3 DNA: TGCGCCAGCAGCGGAGACCGGGACAGCGGGGCCTACAATGAGCAGTTCTTC
J gene: TRBJ2-2; CDR3 length: 16; D gene: TRBD1; V gene: TRBV12-3/TRBV12-4; clone size: -; CDR3 protein: CASSPGTGGDTGELFF; CDR3 DNA: TGTGCCAGCAGCCCCGGGACAGGGGGCGACACCGGGGAGCTGTTTTTT
J gene: TRBJ1-2; CDR3 length: 15; D gene: TRBD1; V gene: TRBV5-5; clone size: many; CDR3 protein: CASSPYRDRGLGYTF; CDR3 DNA: TGTGCCAGCAGCCCATACCGGGACAGGGGGCTTGGCTACACCTTC
J gene: TRBJ1-1; CDR3 length: 15; D gene: TRBD1; V gene: TRBV20-1; clone size: few; CDR3 protein: CSARGNPGQGSEAFF; CDR3 DNA: TGCAGTGCTAGAGGTAACCCGGGACAGGGGTCTGAAGCTTTCTTT
J gene: TRBJ1-4; CDR3 length: 15; D gene: -; V gene: TRBV5-1; clone size: few; CDR3 protein: CASSPRGAPNEKLFF; CDR3 DNA: TGCGCCAGCAGCCCGCGGGGAGCACCTAATGAAAAACTGTTTTTT
J gene: TRBJ2-1; CDR3 length: 15; D gene: TRBD2; V gene: TRBV5-1; clone size: many; CDR3 protein: CASSPGTSVYNEQFF; CDR3 DNA: TGCGCCAGCAGCCCCGGGACTAGCGTATACAATGAGCAGTTCTTC